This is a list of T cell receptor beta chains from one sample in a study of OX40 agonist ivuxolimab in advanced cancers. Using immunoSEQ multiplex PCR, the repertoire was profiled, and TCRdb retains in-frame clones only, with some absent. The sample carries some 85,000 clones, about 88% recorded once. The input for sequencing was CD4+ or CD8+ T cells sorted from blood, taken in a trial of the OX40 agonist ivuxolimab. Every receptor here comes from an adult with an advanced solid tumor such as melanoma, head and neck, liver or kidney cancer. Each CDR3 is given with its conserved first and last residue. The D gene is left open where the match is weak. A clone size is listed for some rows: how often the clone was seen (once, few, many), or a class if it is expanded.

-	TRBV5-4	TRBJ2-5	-	CASSPGGGDQETQYF	TGTGCCAGCAGCCCCGGAGGGGGAGACCAAGAGACCCAGTACTTC
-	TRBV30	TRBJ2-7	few	CAWSHSWGETTSRQYF	TGTGCCTGGAGTCACTCTTGGGGGGAAACTACGAGTAGGCAGTACTTC
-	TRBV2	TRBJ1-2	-	CASSGEGPRSYTF	TGTGCCAGCAGTGGCGAGGGGCCTAGGAGCTACACCTTC
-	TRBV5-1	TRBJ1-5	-	CASSLGQGGNQPQHF	TGCGCCAGCAGCTTGGGGCAGGGAGGGAATCAGCCCCAGCATTTT
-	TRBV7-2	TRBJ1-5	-	CASSLDRGGQPQHF	TGTGCCAGCAGCTTAGATCGCGGCGGTCAGCCCCAGCATTTT
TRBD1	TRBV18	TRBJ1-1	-	CASSPDRGRNTEAFF	TGTGCCAGCTCACCGGACAGGGGGCGGAACACTGAAGCTTTCTTT
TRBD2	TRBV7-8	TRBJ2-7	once	CASSITGTTYEQYF	TGTGCCAGCAGCATAACCGGGACTACCTACGAGCAGTACTTC
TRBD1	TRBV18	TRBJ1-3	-	CASSQPGQLSGNTIYF	TGTGCCAGCTCACAACCGGGACAGCTCTCTGGAAACACCATATATTTT
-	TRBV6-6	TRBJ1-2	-	CASSYLPLTDGYTF	TGTGCCAGCAGTTACCTACCGTTGACAGATGGCTACACCTTC
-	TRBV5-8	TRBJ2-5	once	CASSLGQLQETQYF	TGTGCCAGCAGCTTGGGACAGCTCCAAGAGACCCAGTACTTC
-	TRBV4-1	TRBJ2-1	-	CASSQVSGTYNEQFF	TGCGCCAGCAGCCAAGTTTCTGGGACCTACAATGAGCAGTTCTTC
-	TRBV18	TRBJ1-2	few	CASSPGPSVISYTF	TGTGCCAGCTCACCGGGGCCCTCGGTAATAAGCTACACCTTC
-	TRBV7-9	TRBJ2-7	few	CASSFSGTYEQYF	TGTGCCAGCAGTTTTAGCGGAACCTACGAGCAGTACTTC
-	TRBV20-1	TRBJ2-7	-	CSARDDHEQYF	TGCAGTGCTAGAGATGACCACGAGCAGTACTTC
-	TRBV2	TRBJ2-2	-	CASGTFYTGELFF	TGTGCCAGTGGGACATTCTACACCGGGGAGCTGTTTTTT
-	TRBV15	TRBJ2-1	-	CATSRGGTKVNEQFF	TGTGCCACCAGCAGAGGGGGCACGAAGGTGAATGAGCAGTTCTTC
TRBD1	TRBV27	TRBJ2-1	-	CASSFQIGTGANNEQFF	TGTGCCAGCAGTTTCCAAATCGGGACAGGGGCCAACAATGAGCAGTTCTTC
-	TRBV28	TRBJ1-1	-	CASSLQGAVTEAFF	TGTGCCAGCAGTCTACAGGGCGCCGTCACTGAAGCTTTCTTT
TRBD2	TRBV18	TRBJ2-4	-	CASSLQFPPGGTKNIQYF	TGTGCCAGCTCACTACAATTTCCCCCGGGGGGGACCAAAAACATTCAGTACTTC
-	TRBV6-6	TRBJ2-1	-	CASSYRGTNEQFF	TGTGCCAGCAGTTACAGGGGGACCAATGAGCAGTTCTTC
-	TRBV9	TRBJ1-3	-	CASSVVDSGNTIYF	TGTGCCAGCAGCGTAGTGGACTCTGGAAACACCATATATTTT
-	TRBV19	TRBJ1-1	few	CASSINELRAFF	TGTGCCAGTAGTATAAACGAATTGCGAGCTTTCTTT
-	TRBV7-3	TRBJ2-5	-	CASSLNAAPQETQYF	TGTGCCAGCAGCTTGAACGCTGCGCCACAAGAGACCCAGTACTTC
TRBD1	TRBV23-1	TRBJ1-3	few	CASSQPGQGCSGNTIYF	TGCGCCAGCAGTCAACCCGGACAGGGCTGCTCTGGAAACACCATATATTTT
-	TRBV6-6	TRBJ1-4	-	CASRNSGGRFEKLFF	TGTGCCAGCAGAAACTCCGGTGGTCGGTTTGAAAAACTGTTTTTT
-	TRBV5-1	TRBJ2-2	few	CASSRGEVDGELFF	TGCGCCAGCAGCCGGGGAGAGGTAGACGGGGAGCTGTTTTTT
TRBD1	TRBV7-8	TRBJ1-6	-	CASSFDTGVGSPLHF	TGTGCCAGCAGCTTTGACACAGGGGTAGGTTCACCCCTCCACTTT
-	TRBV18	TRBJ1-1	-	CASSPGRNTEAFF	TGTGCCAGCTCACCAGGGAGGAACACTGAAGCTTTCTTT
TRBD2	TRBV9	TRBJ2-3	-	CASSVDMLAGDTQYF	TGTGCCAGCAGCGTAGATATGCTAGCGGGAGATACGCAGTATTTT
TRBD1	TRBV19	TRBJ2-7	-	CASSIPKGQGYEQYF	TGTGCCAGTAGTATCCCAAAAGGACAGGGTTACGAGCAGTACTTC
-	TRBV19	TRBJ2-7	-	CASSMGGYEQYF	TGTGCCAGTAGTATGGGTGGCTACGAGCAGTACTTC
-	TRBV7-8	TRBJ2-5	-	CASSLGTFPIFETQYF	TGTGCCAGCAGCTTAGGGACGTTCCCTATCTTTGAGACCCAGTACTTC
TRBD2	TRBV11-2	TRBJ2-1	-	CASSSGGGYEQFF	TGTGCCAGCAGCAGCGGGGGCGGCTATGAGCAGTTCTTC
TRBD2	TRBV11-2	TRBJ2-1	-	CASSLQGGRRNEQFF	TGTGCCAGCAGCTTACAGGGCGGGAGAAGAAATGAGCAGTTCTTC
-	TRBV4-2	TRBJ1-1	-	CASSRFATATIMNTEAFF	TGTGCCAGCAGCCGCTTTGCGACGGCTACTATCATGAACACTGAAGCTTTCTTT
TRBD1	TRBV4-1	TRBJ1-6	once	CASSQDRTGSTLHF	TGCGCCAGCAGCCAAGATAGGACAGGCAGCACCCTCCACTTT
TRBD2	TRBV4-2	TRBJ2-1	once	CASSQVVVAGGYEQFF	TGTGCCAGCAGCCAAGTAGTAGTAGCGGGAGGATATGAGCAGTTCTTC
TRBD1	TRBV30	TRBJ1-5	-	CAWSAGGLGNQPQHF	TGTGCCTGGAGTGCAGGGGGCTTGGGCAATCAGCCCCAGCATTTT
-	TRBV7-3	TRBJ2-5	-	CASSLGAVGQETQYF	TGTGCCAGCAGCCTAGGGGCCGTAGGGCAAGAGACCCAGTACTTC
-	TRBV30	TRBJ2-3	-	CAWSVLGRGRTDTQYF	TGTGCCTGGAGTGTACTAGGGCGGGGCCGCACAGATACGCAGTATTTT
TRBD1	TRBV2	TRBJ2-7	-	CASTRVGTGEQYF	TGTGCCAGCACCCGTGTGGGGACAGGCGAGCAGTACTTC
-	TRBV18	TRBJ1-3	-	CASSPQGSGNTIYF	TGTGCCAGCTCACCGCAGGGCTCTGGAAACACCATATATTTT
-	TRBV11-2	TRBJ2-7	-	CASSLGLDYEQYF	TGTGCCAGCAGCTTGGGTTTGGATTACGAGCAGTACTTC
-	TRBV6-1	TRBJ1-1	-	CASSDWRGRTEAFF	TGTGCCAGCAGTGATTGGAGAGGCCGCACTGAAGCTTTCTTT
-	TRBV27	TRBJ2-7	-	CASSLKRQSYEQYF	TGTGCCAGCAGTTTAAAGCGGCAGAGCTACGAGCAGTACTTC
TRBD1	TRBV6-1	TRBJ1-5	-	CASSGYGQGAGNQPQHF	TGTGCCAGCAGTGGATATGGACAGGGGGCTGGCAATCAGCCCCAGCATTTT
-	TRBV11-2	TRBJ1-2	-	CASSARGFTYGYTF	TGTGCCAGCAGTGCTCGGGGATTCACCTATGGCTACACCTTC
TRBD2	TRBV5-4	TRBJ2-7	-	CASSPGNGGIPYEQYF	TGTGCCAGCAGCCCGGGTAACGGGGGGATACCCTACGAGCAGTACTTC